This T cell receptor beta chain originates from a study of OX40 agonist ivuxolimab in advanced cancers. Study-wide context: Ivuxolimab doses were 0.01, 0.1, 0.3, 1.5, 3 or 10 mg/kg every 2 weeks. Overall study results and limits: Researchers report that CD8+ T cells had, on average, more expanded clones than CD4+.

The ends were cut back, 2 bases at V and 4 bases at J, with 12 bases in the middle. Germline CDR1 reads SGHTA; CDR2 reads FQGTGA. The length of the CDR3 is 14 residues. Assay used: immunoSEQ multiplex PCR; TCRdb lists only in-frame clones, some missing. The repertoire consists of 100,000 or so clones, with 89% occurring once and the leading ten covering approximately 0.15%. Notes on this clone: What it binds is not known.

Patients were excluded for autoimmune disease history or systemic immunosuppression. The receptor was derived from an adult with an advanced solid tumor such as melanoma, head and neck, liver or kidney cancer. The V call is TRBV7-3, the J call TRBJ2-7; the D is unclear. The sample here was CD4+ or CD8+ T cells sorted from blood, taken in a trial of the OX40 agonist ivuxolimab. The CDR3 reads CASSLLPVRYEQYF. The CDR3 DNA follows: TGTGCCAGCAGCTTACTGCCAGTCCGATACGAGCAGTACTTC.